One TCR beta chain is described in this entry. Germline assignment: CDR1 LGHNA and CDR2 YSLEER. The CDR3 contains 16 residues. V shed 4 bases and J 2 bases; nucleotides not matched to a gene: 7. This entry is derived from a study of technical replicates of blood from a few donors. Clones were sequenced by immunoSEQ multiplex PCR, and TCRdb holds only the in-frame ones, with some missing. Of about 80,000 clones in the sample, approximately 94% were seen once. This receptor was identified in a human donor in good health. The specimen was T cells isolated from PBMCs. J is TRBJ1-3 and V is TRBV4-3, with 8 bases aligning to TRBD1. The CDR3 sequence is CASSPFPDRAGNTIYF. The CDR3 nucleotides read TGCGCCAGCAGCCCATTCCCGGACAGGGCTGGAAACACCATATATTTT.